This TCR beta chain was sequenced for a study of Graves' ophthalmopathy and Graves' hyperthyroidism. This clonotype has ten or more counts. Using RNA transcripts, the TCR beta CDR3 regions were amplified. In the first round, RT-PCR was carried out with HTBI primers, and a multiplex PCR formed the second round. TCRdb redid the calling of the multiplex PCR reads with MiXCR, one entry per CDR3 protein. Of 450,000 or so distinct CDR3 sequences listed, approximately 14% are singletons. CDR3 length: 14 residues. CDR1 is PRHDT, CDR2 FYEKMQ, per germline (reference sequence). The V end was cut by 5 bases, the J end by 3 bases, with 14 bases between.

This chain connects TRBV13 to TRBJ2-7; D is perhaps TRBD2 (5 bases). The source of this sequence is a woman aged 30 to 39 with Graves' ophthalmopathy. Sequencing was performed on blood. CDR3 protein: CASSQRGRFYEQYF. The CDR3 nucleotides are TGTGCCAGCAGCCAAAGAGGGCGGTTCTACGAGCAGTACTTC.